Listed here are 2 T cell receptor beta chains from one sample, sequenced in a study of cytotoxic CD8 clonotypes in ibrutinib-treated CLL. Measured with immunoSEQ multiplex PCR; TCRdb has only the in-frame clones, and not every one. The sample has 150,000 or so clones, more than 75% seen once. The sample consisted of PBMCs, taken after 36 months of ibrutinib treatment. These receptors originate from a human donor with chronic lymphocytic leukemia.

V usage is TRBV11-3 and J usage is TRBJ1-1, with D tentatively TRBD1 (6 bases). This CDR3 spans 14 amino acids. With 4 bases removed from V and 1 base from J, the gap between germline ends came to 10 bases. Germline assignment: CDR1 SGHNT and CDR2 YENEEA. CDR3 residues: CASSSGQPNTEAFF. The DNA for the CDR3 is TGTGCCAGCAGCTCGGGACAACCGAACACTGAAGCTTTCTTT.

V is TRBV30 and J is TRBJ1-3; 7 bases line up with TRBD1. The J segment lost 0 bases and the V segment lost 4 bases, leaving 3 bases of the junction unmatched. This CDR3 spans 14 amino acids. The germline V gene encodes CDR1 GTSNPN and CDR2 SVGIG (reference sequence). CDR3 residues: CAWTQGVSGNTIYF. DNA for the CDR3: TGTGCCTGGACCCAGGGGGTCTCTGGAAACACCATATATTTT.